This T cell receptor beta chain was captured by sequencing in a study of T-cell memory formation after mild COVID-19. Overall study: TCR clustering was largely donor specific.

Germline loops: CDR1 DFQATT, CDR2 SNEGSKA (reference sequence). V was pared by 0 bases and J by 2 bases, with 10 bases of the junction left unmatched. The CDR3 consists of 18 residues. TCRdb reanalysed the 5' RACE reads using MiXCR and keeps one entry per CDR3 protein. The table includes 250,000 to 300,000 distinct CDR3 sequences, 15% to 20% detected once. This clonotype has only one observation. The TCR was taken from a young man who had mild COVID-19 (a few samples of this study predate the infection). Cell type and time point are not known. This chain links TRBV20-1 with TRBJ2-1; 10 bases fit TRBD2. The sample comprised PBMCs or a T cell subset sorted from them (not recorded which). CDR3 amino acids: CSAREDSGGISAYNEQFF. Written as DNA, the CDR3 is TGCAGTGCTAGAGAGGATAGCGGGGGGATCTCGGCCTACAATGAGCAGTTCTTC.